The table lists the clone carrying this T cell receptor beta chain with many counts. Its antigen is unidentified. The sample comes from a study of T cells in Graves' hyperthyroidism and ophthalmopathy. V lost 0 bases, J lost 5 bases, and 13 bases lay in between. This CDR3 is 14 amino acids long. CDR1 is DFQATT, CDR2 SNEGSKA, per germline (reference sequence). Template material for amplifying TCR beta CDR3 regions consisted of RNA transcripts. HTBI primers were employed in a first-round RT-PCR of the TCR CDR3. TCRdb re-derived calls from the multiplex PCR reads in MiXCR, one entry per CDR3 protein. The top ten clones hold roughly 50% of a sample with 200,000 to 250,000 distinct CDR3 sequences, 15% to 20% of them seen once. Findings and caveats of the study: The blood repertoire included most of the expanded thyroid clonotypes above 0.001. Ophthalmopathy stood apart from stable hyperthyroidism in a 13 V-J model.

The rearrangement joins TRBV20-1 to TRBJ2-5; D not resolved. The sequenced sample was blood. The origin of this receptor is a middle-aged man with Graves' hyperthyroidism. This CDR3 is CSARDLGGLETQYF. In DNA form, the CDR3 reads TGCAGTGCTAGAGATTTGGGTGGCCTGGAGACCCAGTACTTC.